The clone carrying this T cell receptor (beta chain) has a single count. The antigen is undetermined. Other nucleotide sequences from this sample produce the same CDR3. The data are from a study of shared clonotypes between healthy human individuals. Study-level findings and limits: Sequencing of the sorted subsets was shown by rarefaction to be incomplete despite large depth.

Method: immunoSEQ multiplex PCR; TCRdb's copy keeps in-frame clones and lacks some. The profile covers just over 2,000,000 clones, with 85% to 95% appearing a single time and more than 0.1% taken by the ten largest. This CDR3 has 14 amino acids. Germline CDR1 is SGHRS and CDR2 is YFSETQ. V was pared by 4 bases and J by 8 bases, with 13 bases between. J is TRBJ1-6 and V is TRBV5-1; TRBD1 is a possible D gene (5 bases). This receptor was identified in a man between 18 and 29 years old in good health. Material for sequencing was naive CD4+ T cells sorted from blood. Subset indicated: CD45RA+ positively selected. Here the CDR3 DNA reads TGCGCCAGCAGCCTCGGGGGGAAGGATTCACCCCTCCACTTT. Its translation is CASSLGGKDSPLHF.